This T cell receptor beta chain was documented in a study of cytomegalovirus exposure and HLA in healthy donors. This clone was recorded once. PCR involved 60 Vbeta and 13 Jbeta primers. Assay: immunoSEQ multiplex PCR; the TCRdb copy retains only in-frame clones and omits some. The sample lists roughly 170,000 clones, roughly four fifths occurring once. The sequenced sample consisted of PBMCs. The sequence derives from a female donor in good health and CMV-seronegative.

CDR3 residues: CASSLGGRVGSPLHF. CDR3 sequence (DNA): TGTGCCAGCAGCTTAGGTGGCAGGGTCGGCTCACCCCTCCACTTT. The chain combines TRBV13 with TRBJ1-6; D perhaps matches TRBD1 (5 bases). Trimming shortened V by 0 bases and J by 10 bases, and 13 bases separated the two germline ends. Germline CDR1 is PRHDT and CDR2 is FYEKMQ (reference sequence). CDR3 length equals 15 residues.